The sequence of this TCR beta chain was determined in a study of spatial heterogeneity in lung cancer. This clonotype turned up a few times. The antigen is undetermined. Germline CDR1 reads SGHKS; CDR2 reads YYEKEE (reference sequence). This CDR3 comprises 14 residues. V was shortened by 4 bases and J by 2 bases, with 10 bases between the two germline ends. This sample's time point: sample taken at primary tumor resection. Sequencing was performed on whole RNA extracted from tumor and nontumor lung tissue, or from frozen PBMC, and the material was left unsorted. The library protocol tagged each TCR cDNA with a unique molecular identifier. MiXCR, run by TCRdb on the 5' RACE reads, gives a single entry per CDR3 protein. This table holds 10,000 to 15,000 distinct CDR3 sequences, around 15% found once. Study-wide findings and caveats: Ubiquitous expanded tumor TCRs showed up in blood more at resection than follow-up.

The chain carries TRBV5-5 and TRBJ2-1; D might be TRBD2 (7 bases). The clonotype comes from a male donor with early-stage non-small cell lung cancer. The sample here was PBMCs, taken at surgery. In DNA, the CDR3 is TGTGCCAGCAGCAGGGGGGGCACCTACAATGAGCAGTTCTTC. Protein product: CASSRGGTYNEQFF. The whole variable domain, remainder taken from reference TRBV5-5 and TRBJ2-1, is DAGVTQSPTHLIKTRGQQVTLRCSPISGHKSVSWYQQVLGQGPQFIFQYYEKEERGRGNFPDRFSARQFPNYSSELNVNALLLGDSALYLCASSRGGTYNEQFFGPGTRLTVL.